A single count supports the clone carrying this T cell receptor (beta chain). Produced via immunoSEQ multiplex PCR; TCRdb's table is partial and in-frame only. Seen here are about 15,000 clones, approximately 88% observed once, and the top ten hold around 12%. CDR1 and CDR2 (germline): LNHDA, SQIVND (reference sequence). This CDR3 is 16 amino acids long. The V end was cut by 7 bases, the J end by 2 bases, with 21 bases between. This entry is derived from a study of technical replicates of blood from several donors. This chain joins TRBV19 and TRBJ2-7; D is perhaps TRBD2 (5 bases). Input material: PBMCs. This clonotype was sampled from a human donor in good health. The CDR3 DNA sequence: TGTGCCAGTACCGCAATTGGGGAGCGGCAGGCCTACGAGCAGTACTTC. Translation: CASTAIGERQAYEQYF.